The 20 T cell receptor beta chains below come from one sample, sequenced in a study of graft-versus-host responses after intestinal transplantation. Repertoires were generated with immunoSEQ multiplex PCR, while TCRdb's copy carries only in-frame clones and drops some. Of about 64,000 clones in the sample, roughly 90% are singletons; the top ten hold around 1.7%. Their cognate antigens are unknown. The input for sequencing was unstimulated CD8+ T cells sorted from spleen or lymph node cells, taken before transplant. These receptors were taken from a human donor who was the organ donor for an intestinal transplant.

V is TRBV6-4 and J is TRBJ2-3; 9 bases line up with TRBD1. Germline trimming cut 2 bases from V and 6 bases from J; bases unmatched to any gene: 6. The CDR3 consists of 15 residues. Germline V gene lookup returns CDR1 MRHNA and CDR2 SNTAGT. In DNA form, the CDR3 reads TGTGCCAGCAGTGACCAGAGGACAGGGGCCGATACGCAGTATTTT. Protein sequence: CASSDQRTGADTQYF.

The V call is TRBV9, the J call TRBJ2-5; 7 positions agree with TRBD2. The germline V gene encodes CDR1 SGDLS and CDR2 YYNGEE. CDR3 size: 14 residues. The junction had 6 bases not matched to a gene; V was cut back by 1 base and J by 6 bases. The CDR3 loop reads CASSVFPGGKTQYF. For the CDR3, the DNA is TGTGCCAGCAGCGTATTTCCGGGGGGAAAGACCCAGTACTTC.

This chain links TRBV6-5 with TRBJ2-1, with 8 bases fitting TRBD1. J lost 8 bases, V lost 2 bases, and 8 bases had no gene match. CDR1 is MNHEY, CDR2 SVGAGI, per germline. The CDR3 sequence is 15 residues long. The CDR3 protein is CASSYQQGVGDEQFF. CDR3 in DNA: TGTGCCAGCAGTTACCAACAGGGGGTGGGTGATGAGCAGTTCTTC.

In this sample, this clone turned up once. The V and J genes are TRBV30 and TRBJ2-1; TRBD1 might be the D (5 bases). CDR3 length: 16 residues. Between the trimmed V and J ends, which lost 2 bases and 10 bases, there was a span of 24 bases. Germline V gene data show CDR1 as GTSNPN and CDR2 as SVGIG (reference sequence). CDR3 sequence reads: CAWSRLPTLTWGEQFF. CDR3 bases: TGTGCCTGGAGTCGACTGCCGACCTTGACATGGGGCGAGCAGTTCTTC.

This chain uses TRBV9 with TRBJ2-7, with 11 bases aligning to TRBD2. This CDR3 has 13 residues. From germline, CDR1 is SGDLS and CDR2 YYNGEE. Unmatched junction bases numbered 2, after V lost 4 bases and J lost 5 bases. CDR3 sequence reads: CASSPSGRNEQYF. The DNA for the CDR3 is TGTGCCAGCAGCCCTAGCGGGAGGAACGAGCAGTACTTC.

The chain is built from TRBV9 and TRBJ2-5, with D possibly matching TRBD1 (7 bases). Trimming pared 0 bases from V and 2 bases from J, leaving 11 bases between. The CDR3 runs 15 residues. Per germline, CDR1 SGDLS and CDR2 YYNGEE. The CDR3 region is CASSVEAGGQETQYF. CDR3 sequence (DNA): TGTGCCAGCAGCGTAGAAGCAGGGGGGCAAGAGACCCAGTACTTC.

J is TRBJ2-1 and V is TRBV19; 7 nucleotides match TRBD2. The CDR3 spans 14 residues. Trimming took 2 bases from V and 10 from J; bases not matched to a gene: 8. Germline V gene lookup returns CDR1 LNHDA and CDR2 SQIVND (reference sequence). The CDR3 loop reads CASSILAGAGEQFF. For the CDR3, the DNA is TGTGCCAGTAGTATACTTGCGGGAGCCGGAGAGCAGTTCTTC.

The chain combines TRBV19 with TRBJ2-2; weak D call: TRBD1 (6 bases). CDR1 is LNHDA, CDR2 SQIVND, per germline (reference sequence). Between the trimmed V and J ends, which lost 0 bases and 0 bases, there was a span of 14 bases. The CDR3 runs to 18 residues. Here the CDR3 reads CASSIDPSGASNTGELFF. The CDR3 DNA follows: TGTGCCAGTAGTATAGATCCTTCAGGGGCGTCGAACACCGGGGAGCTGTTTTTT.

Comment on this clone: At one end the junction does not follow the germline gene, possibly because of a read error. The rearrangement uses TRBV7-7 and TRBJ2-7; 8 nucleotides line up with TRBD2. The CDR3 is 16 amino acids. Germline V CDR1 and CDR2: SSHAT, FNYEAQ (reference sequence). The CDR3 here is CASSFPRLALTYEQYF. The CDR3 nucleotides read TGTGCTAGCAGCTTCCCGAGACTAGCGTTAACCTACGAGCAGTACTTC.

V and J are TRBV30 and TRBJ1-4, with a weak D call TRBD1 (6 bases). This CDR3 has 13 residues. Germline V gene data show CDR1 as GTSNPN and CDR2 as SVGIG (reference sequence). The V end was cut by 5 bases, the J end by 8 bases, with 15 bases between. This CDR3 is CAWSGGGEEKLFF. The DNA of the CDR3 is TGTGCCTGGTCGGGGGGGGGCGAGGAAAAACTGTTTTTT.

V and J are TRBV6-5 and TRBJ2-5, with TRBD1 matching over 7 bases. Germline CDR1 reads MNHEY; CDR2 reads SVGAGI. Trimming took 0 bases from V and 5 from J; bases not matched to a gene: 3. This CDR3 contains 14 residues. The CDR3 reads CASSYSGGSETQYF. CDR3 nucleotide sequence: TGTGCCAGCAGTTACTCAGGGGGCTCGGAGACCCAGTACTTC.

V is TRBV2 and J is TRBJ1-2; 9 nucleotides match TRBD1. Germline loops: CDR1 SNHLY, CDR2 FYNNEI. V lost 6 bases and J lost 7; bases outside the gene matches: 12. The CDR3 is 15 amino acids. For the CDR3, the DNA is TGTGCCAGCAGCCTCCGGGACAGGGATTTTTTTGGCTACACCTTC. Encoded protein: CASSLRDRDFFGYTF.

V usage is TRBV9 and J usage is TRBJ2-3; no definite D call. The CDR3 extends over 16 amino acids. Trimming stripped 2 bases from V and 2 bases from J, with 15 bases between. Germline V CDR1 and CDR2: SGDLS, YYNGEE. This CDR3 is CASSVSRSRDTDTQYF. Here the CDR3 DNA reads TGTGCCAGCAGCGTTTCCCGGAGCAGAGACACAGATACGCAGTATTTT.

The chain links TRBV19 to TRBJ1-5; a weak D match, TRBD1 (6 bases). The CDR3 is 17 amino acids. CDR1 LNHDA and CDR2 SQIVND come from the germline V gene (reference sequence). V was trimmed by 1 base and J by 0 bases, leaving 13 bases between them. In DNA, the CDR3 is TGTGCCAGTAGTATAGTGGGGGGGCTCGATAGCAATCAGCCCCAGCATTTT. Translated: CASSIVGGLDSNQPQHF.

The chain couples TRBV28 to TRBJ1-1; D is possibly TRBD1 (6 bases). Germline CDR1 and CDR2: MDHEN and SYDVKM. Trimming removed 0 bases from V and 2 bases from J, with 16 bases in between. The CDR3 runs 17 residues. The CDR3 nucleotides are TGTGCCAGCAGTTTATGGGGGGCCCTAACGGTCAACACTGAAGCTTTCTTT. Residues: CASSLWGALTVNTEAFF.

This chain uses TRBV12-2 with TRBJ2-1; TRBD2 is the table's D call and was not checked against the DNA. TRBV12-2 is a recognized pseudogene. This CDR3 spans 16 amino acids. The CDR3, as DNA: TGTGCAAGTCGCTTAGGGGGAGGGAGCTCCTACAATGAGCAGTTCTTC. This gives the protein CASRLGGGSSYNEQFF.

The V and J genes are TRBV5-4 and TRBJ2-7, with D possibly being TRBD1 (5 bases). The length of the CDR3 is 16 residues. Trimming took 2 bases from V and 2 from J, leaving 17 bases between them. Germline CDR1 and CDR2: SGHNT and YYREEE (reference sequence). CDR3: CASSFNRQRTPYEQYF. The CDR3 coding sequence is TGTGCCAGCAGCTTCAACAGGCAAAGGACCCCCTACGAGCAGTACTTC.

CDR3 sequence reads: CASSQERARDRGVNEQFF. The CDR3 DNA reads as TGCGCCAGCAGCCAAGAGAGGGCCCGGGACAGGGGTGTCAATGAGCAGTTCTTC. The V gene is TRBV4-1, the J gene TRBJ2-1, with TRBD1 matching over 10 bases. The CDR3 loop spans 18 amino acids. J lost 6 bases, V lost 0 bases, and 11 bases had no gene match. The V gene's germline CDR1 is MGHRA and CDR2 YSYEKL.

This clone came up once. The J gene is TRBJ2-2, the V gene TRBV15; D possibly corresponds to TRBD2 (6 bases). The CDR3 covers 15 residues. The germline CDR1 and CDR2 sequences are LNHNV and YYDKDF (reference sequence). V was shortened by 3 bases and J by 4 bases, with 12 bases between the two germline ends. The CDR3 bases are TGTGCCACCAGCAGGGAGGGACTCCCCACCGGGGAGCTGTTTTTT. Protein: CATSREGLPTGELFF.

The rearrangement joins TRBV25-1 to TRBJ1-1; TRBD1 might be the D (5 bases). CDR3 length equals 12 residues. Trimming shortened V by 6 bases and J by 5 bases, and 10 bases separated the two germline ends. The V gene's germline CDR1 is MGHDK and CDR2 SYGVNS. Here the CDR3 DNA reads TGTGCCAGCAGGTGGGGGGGGACTGAAGCTTTCTTT. Translating it yields CASRWGGTEAFF.